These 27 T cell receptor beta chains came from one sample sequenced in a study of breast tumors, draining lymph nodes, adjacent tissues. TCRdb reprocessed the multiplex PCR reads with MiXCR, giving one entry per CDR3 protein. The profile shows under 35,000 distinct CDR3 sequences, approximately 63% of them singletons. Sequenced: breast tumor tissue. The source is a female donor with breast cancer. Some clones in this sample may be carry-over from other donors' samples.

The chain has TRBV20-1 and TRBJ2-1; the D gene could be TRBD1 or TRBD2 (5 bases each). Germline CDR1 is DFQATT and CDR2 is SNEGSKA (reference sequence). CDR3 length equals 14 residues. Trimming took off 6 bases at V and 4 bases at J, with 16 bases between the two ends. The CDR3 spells CSARGSLLYNEQFF. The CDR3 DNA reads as TGCAGTGCGAGGGGCAGCCTCCTTTACAATGAGCAGTTCTTC.

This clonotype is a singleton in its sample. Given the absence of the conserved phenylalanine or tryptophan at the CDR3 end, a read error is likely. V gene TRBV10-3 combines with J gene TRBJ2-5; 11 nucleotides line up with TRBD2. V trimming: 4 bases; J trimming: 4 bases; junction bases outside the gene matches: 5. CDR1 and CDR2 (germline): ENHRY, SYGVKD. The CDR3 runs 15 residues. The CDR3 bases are TGTGCCATCAGTGGTGGTAGCGGGGGGGGAGAGACCCAGTACTAC. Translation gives CAISGGSGGGETQYY.

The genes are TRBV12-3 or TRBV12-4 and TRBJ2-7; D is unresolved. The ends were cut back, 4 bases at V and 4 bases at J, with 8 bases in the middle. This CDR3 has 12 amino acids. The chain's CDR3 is CASSSVVYEQYF. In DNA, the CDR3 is TGTGCCAGCAGTTCCGTAGTTTACGAGCAGTACTTC.

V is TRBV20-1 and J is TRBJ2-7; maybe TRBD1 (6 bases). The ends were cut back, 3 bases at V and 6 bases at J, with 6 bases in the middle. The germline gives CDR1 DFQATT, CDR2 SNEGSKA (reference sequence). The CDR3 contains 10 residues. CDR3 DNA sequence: TGCAGTGCTAGGGACAGCGAGCAGTACTTC. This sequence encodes CSARDSEQYF.

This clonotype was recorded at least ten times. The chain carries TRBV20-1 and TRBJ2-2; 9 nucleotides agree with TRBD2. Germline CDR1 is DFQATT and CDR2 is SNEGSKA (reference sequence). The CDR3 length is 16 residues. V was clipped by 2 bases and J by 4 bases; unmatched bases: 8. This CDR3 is CSARRAGGMTTGELFF. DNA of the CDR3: TGCAGTGCTAGACGAGCGGGGGGCATGACCACCGGGGAGCTGTTTTTT.

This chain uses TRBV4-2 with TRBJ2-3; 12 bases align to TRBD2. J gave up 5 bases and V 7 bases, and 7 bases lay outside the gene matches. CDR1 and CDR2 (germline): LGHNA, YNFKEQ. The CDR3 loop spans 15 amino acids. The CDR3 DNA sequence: TGTGCCAGCACCCGGACTAGCGGGATTGTAGATACGCAGTATTTT. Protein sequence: CASTRTSGIVDTQYF.

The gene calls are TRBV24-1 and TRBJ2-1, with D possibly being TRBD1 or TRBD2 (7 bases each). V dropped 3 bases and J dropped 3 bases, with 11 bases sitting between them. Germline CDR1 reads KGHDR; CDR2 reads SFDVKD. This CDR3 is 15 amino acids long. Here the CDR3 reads CATSDQGGYYNEQFF. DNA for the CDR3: TGTGCCACCAGTGATCAGGGGGGGTACTACAATGAGCAGTTCTTC.

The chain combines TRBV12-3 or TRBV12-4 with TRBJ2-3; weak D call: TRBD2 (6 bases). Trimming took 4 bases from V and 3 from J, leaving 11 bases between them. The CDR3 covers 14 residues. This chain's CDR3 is CASSCSGTTDTQYF. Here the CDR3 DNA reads TGTGCCAGCAGTTGCTCCGGGACTACAGATACGCAGTATTTT.

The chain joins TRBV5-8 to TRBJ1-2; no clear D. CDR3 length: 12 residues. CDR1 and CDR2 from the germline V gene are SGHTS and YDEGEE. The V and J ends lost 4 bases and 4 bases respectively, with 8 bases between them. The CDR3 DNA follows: TGTGCCAGCAGCCCACGGGCCTATGGCTACACCTTC. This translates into CASSPRAYGYTF.

CDR3 sequence: CATSPAGGHLNYGYTF. The CDR3 nucleotides are TGTGCCACCAGTCCCGCGGGAGGACACCTAAACTATGGCTACACCTTC. The J gene is TRBJ1-2, the V gene TRBV15; D possibly corresponds to TRBD1 (5 bases). V lost 6 bases and J lost 2, with 19 bases in between. The germline V gene has CDR1 LNHNV and CDR2 YYDKDF (reference sequence). The CDR3 extends over 16 amino acids.

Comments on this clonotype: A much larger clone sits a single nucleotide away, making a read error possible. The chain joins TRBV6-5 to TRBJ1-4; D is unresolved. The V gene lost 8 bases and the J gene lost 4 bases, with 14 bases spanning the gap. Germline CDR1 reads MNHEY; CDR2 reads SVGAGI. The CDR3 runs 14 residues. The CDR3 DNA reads TGTGCCAGCTGGCCCCGGGGAAATAATGAAAAACTGTTTTTT. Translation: CASWPRGNNEKLFF.

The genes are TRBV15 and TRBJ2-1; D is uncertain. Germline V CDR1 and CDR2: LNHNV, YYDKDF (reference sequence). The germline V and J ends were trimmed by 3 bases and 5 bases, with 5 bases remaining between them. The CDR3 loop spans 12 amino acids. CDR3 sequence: CATSRCNNEQFF. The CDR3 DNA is TGTGCCACCAGCAGGTGTAACAATGAGCAGTTCTTC.

CDR3: CASPEGLGNTIYF. The CDR3 DNA sequence: TGTGCCAGCCCCGAGGGACTTGGAAACACCATATATTTT. The chain uses TRBV7-9 and TRBJ1-3; possibly TRBD1 for D (5 bases). Germline loops: CDR1 SEHNR, CDR2 FQNEAQ (reference sequence). V dropped 8 bases and J dropped 3 bases, with 11 bases sitting between them. The CDR3 runs to 13 residues.

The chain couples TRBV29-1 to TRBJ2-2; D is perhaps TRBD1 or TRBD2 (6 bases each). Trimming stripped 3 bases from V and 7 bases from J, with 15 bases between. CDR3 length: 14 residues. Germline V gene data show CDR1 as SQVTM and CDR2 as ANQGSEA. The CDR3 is CSVDPRGLGGELFF. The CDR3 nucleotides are TGCAGCGTTGACCCTCGGGGGCTTGGCGGGGAGCTGTTTTTT.

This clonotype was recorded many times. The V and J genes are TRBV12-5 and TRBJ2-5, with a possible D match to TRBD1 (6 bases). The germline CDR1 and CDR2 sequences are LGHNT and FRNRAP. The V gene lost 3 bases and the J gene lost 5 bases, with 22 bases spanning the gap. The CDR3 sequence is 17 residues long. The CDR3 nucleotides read TGTGCTAGTGGTTTAGCACCCGGGACACCAAAAGGGGAGACCCAGTACTTC. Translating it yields CASGLAPGTPKGETQYF.

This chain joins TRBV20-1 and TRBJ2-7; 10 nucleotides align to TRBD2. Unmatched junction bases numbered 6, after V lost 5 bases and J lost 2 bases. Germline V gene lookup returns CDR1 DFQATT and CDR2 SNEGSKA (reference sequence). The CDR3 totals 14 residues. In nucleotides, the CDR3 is TGCAGTGCTGGCACTAGCGGGGAAACCTACGAGCAGTACTTC. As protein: CSAGTSGETYEQYF.

The CDR3 bases are TGTGCCAGCAGCTTTCGTGCCCGCACAGATACGCAGTATTTT. Protein product: CASSFRARTDTQYF. The chain has TRBV7-9 and TRBJ2-3; unclear D gene. CDR3 length: 14 amino acids. The V end was cut by 3 bases, the J end by 1 base, with 8 bases between. The germline CDR1 and CDR2 sequences are SEHNR and FQNEAQ (reference sequence).

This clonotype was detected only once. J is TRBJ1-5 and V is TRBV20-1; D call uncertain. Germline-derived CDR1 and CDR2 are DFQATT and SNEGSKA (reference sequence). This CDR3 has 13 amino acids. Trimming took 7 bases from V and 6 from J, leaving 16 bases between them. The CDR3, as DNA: TGCAGTGTTTGTCCAGGCATAATTCAGCCCCAGCATTTT. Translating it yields CSVCPGIIQPQHF.

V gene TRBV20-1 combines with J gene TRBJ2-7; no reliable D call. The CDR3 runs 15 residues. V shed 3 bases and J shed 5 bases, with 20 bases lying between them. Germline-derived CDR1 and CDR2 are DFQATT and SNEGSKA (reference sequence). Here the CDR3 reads CSASTRNTRVDEQYF. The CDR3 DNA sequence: TGCAGTGCTAGTACCCGAAACACACGGGTGGACGAGCAGTACTTC.

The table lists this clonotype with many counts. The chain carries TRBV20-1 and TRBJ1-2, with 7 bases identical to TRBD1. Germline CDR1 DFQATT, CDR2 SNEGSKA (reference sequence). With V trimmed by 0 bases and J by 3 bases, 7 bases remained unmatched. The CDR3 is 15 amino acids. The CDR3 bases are TGCAGTGCTAGAGATTTGGACAGGCTCGACTATGGCTACACCTTC. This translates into CSARDLDRLDYGYTF.

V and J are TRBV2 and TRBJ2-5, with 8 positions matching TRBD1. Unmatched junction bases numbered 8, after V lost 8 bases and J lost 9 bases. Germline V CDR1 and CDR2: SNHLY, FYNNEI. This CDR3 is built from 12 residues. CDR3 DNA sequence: TGTGCCAGCGGGACAGGCAATCAGCCCCAGTACTTC. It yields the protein CASGTGNQPQYF.

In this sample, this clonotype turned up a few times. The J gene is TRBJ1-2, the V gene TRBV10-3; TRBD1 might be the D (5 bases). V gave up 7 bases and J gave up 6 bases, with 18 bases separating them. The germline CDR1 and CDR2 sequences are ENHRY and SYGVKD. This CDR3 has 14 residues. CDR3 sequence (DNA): TGTGCCATCACCGATCGGGGGGGTAGTAATGGCTACACCTTC. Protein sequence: CAITDRGGSNGYTF.

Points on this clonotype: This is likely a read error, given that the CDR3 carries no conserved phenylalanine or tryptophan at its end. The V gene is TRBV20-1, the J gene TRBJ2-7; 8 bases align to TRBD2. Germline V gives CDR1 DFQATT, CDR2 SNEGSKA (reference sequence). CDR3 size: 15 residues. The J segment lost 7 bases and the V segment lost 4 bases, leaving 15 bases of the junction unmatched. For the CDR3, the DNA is TGCAGTGCTATTACTAGCGGAGGGTCTTCGGGGGAGCAGTACATC. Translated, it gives CSAITSGGSSGEQYI.

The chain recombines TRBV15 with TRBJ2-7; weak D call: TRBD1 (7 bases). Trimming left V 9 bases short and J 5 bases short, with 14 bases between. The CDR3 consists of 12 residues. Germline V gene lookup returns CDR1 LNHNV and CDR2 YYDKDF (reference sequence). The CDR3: CATQTGRNEQYF. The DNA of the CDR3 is TGTGCCACACAGACAGGGAGGAACGAGCAGTACTTC.

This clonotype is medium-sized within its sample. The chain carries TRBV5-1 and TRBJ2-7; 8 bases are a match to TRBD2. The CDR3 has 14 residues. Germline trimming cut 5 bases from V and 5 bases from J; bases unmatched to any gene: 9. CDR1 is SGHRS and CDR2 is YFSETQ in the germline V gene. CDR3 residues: CASSSGTKSDEQYF. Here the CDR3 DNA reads TGCGCCAGCAGTAGCGGGACGAAGAGCGACGAGCAGTACTTC.

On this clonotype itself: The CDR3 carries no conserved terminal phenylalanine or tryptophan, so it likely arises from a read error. The chain's CDR3 is CASSQGTAIYEQYL. In nucleotides, the CDR3 is TGTGCCAGCAGCCAAGGGACAGCTATCTACGAGCAGTACCTC. The chain links TRBV7-9 to TRBJ2-7; TRBD1 agrees at 7 bases. Trimming took 5 bases from V and 3 from J; bases not matched to a gene: 7. This CDR3 is 14 amino acids long. The V gene's germline CDR1 is SEHNR and CDR2 FQNEAQ (reference sequence).

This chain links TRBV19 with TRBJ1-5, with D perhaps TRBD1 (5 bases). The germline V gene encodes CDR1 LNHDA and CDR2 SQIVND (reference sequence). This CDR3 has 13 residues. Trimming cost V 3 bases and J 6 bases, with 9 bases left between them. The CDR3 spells CASSIDRSQPQHF. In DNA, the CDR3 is TGTGCCAGTAGTATTGACAGAAGTCAGCCCCAGCATTTT.